The rows below give T cell receptor beta chains drawn from one sample of a study of shared clonotypes between healthy human individuals. Assay: immunoSEQ multiplex PCR; the TCRdb copy retains only in-frame clones and omits some. The top ten hold 1.5% to 2% of the sample, which has about 2.2 million clones, 93% seen once. Sequences were obtained from naive CD8+ T cells from PBMCs. The receptor source for this set is a man aged 18 to 29 in good health. Some clones in this sample may be carry-over from other donors' samples. Both conserved end residues are part of each CDR3. Each record gives: V gene, J gene, D gene, clone size, CDR3 protein, CDR3 DNA. The D gene is left open where the match is weak. Not every row has a clone size; where given, it reads once, few, many or a size class.

>TRBV11-2|TRBJ2-1|-|-
CASSPERAWAAYNEQFF
TGTGCCAGCAGTCCAGAGAGAGCTTGGGCGGCCTACAATGAGCAGTTCTTC
>TRBV5-1|TRBJ1-2|-|-
CASSSPNGYTF
TGCGCCAGCAGTTCCCCCAATGGCTACACCTTC
>TRBV7-3|TRBJ2-1|-|-
CASSLNPGSLNEQFF
TGTGCCAGCAGCTTAAATCCAGGTAGTCTCAATGAGCAGTTCTTC
>TRBV7-3|TRBJ2-7|-|-
CASSSPPSFEQYF
TGTGCCAGCAGCTCCCCACCAAGTTTCGAGCAGTACTTC
>TRBV19|TRBJ2-1|-|-
CASSIAYYNEQFF
TGTGCCAGTAGTATAGCCTATTACAATGAGCAGTTCTTC
>TRBV4-1|TRBJ1-1|TRBD1|-
CASSLGQGRANAEAFF
TGCGCCAGCAGCCTGGGACAGGGACGAGCCAACGCTGAAGCTTTCTTT
>TRBV11-1|TRBJ2-2|TRBD1|-
CASSPGTGGGGELFF
TGTGCCAGCAGCCCAGGGACAGGGGGCGGCGGGGAGCTGTTTTTT
>TRBV27|TRBJ2-5|-|-
CASSSQGPQETQYF
TGTGCCAGCAGTTCCCAGGGTCCCCAAGAGACCCAGTACTTC
>TRBV16|TRBJ2-3|-|-
CASSQSYGSTDTQYF
TGTGCCAGCAGCCAATCGTATGGTAGCACAGATACGCAGTATTTT
>TRBV5-5|TRBJ2-2|-|once
CASSLGGFVTGELFF
TGTGCCAGCAGCTTAGGAGGGTTCGTGACCGGGGAGCTGTTTTTT
>TRBV9|TRBJ2-3|TRBD2|-
CASSAQVAGGGTDTQYF
TGTGCCAGCAGCGCTCAGGTGGCGGGAGGCGGCACAGATACGCAGTATTTT
>TRBV7-9|TRBJ1-1|-|-
CASSFSSEAFF
TGTGCCAGCAGCTTCAGCAGTGAAGCTTTCTTT
>TRBV10-3|TRBJ2-1|TRBD2|-
CATAAGGNEQFF
TGTGCCACCGCAGCGGGGGGGAATGAGCAGTTCTTC
>TRBV9|TRBJ2-3|TRBD2|-
CASSVGSGSGDTQYF
TGTGCCAGCAGCGTCGGTAGCGGGAGTGGAGATACGCAGTATTTT
>TRBV27|TRBJ1-1|-|-
CASSLSDTTEAFF
TGTGCCAGCAGTTTATCGGATACCACTGAAGCTTTCTTT
>TRBV15|TRBJ1-3|-|-
CATQAERTSGNTIYF
TGTGCCACACAAGCGGAGAGGACCTCTGGAAACACCATATATTTT
>TRBV10-3|TRBJ1-2|TRBD1|-
CAISEAGTGTYGYTF
TGTGCCATCAGTGAGGCCGGGACAGGGACGTATGGCTACACCTTC
>TRBV9|TRBJ2-7|-|-
CASSVGGLSYEQYF
TGTGCCAGCAGCGTAGGGGGCTTATCCTACGAGCAGTACTTC
>TRBV28|TRBJ2-3|TRBD1|-
CASGGQADTQYF
TGTGCCAGCGGCGGACAGGCCGATACGCAGTATTTT
>TRBV11-2|TRBJ1-2|TRBD1|-
CASSVRGQGDYGYTF
TGTGCCAGCAGCGTTCGGGGACAGGGCGACTATGGCTACACCTTC
>TRBV7-9|TRBJ2-7|-|-
CASSPGIPSSYEQYF
TGTGCCAGCAGCCCTGGCATACCTAGCTCCTACGAGCAGTACTTC
>TRBV5-1|TRBJ1-1|-|-
CASSLLGPNTEAFF
TGCGCCAGCAGCTTGTTGGGCCCTAACACTGAAGCTTTCTTT
>TRBV27|TRBJ1-2|-|-
CASSLGRNYGYTF
TGTGCCAGCAGTTTAGGCCGAAACTATGGCTACACCTTC
>TRBV6-5|TRBJ2-1|-|-
CASSYSDSPNEQFF
TGTGCCAGCAGTTACTCAGACAGTCCCAATGAGCAGTTCTTC
>TRBV5-6|TRBJ2-7|-|-
CASSSAGNEQYF
TGTGCCAGCAGCTCGGCAGGGAACGAGCAGTACTTC
>TRBV7-9|TRBJ2-7|-|-
CASSLRTEKGEEQYF
TGTGCCAGCAGCCTCCGGACAGAAAAGGGTGAGGAGCAGTACTTC
>TRBV11-2|TRBJ1-1|-|-
CASSPRSTEAFF
TGTGCCAGCAGCCCCCGGAGCACTGAAGCTTTCTTT
>TRBV6-5|TRBJ1-2|-|-
CASSYSESHYGYTF
TGTGCCAGCAGTTACTCGGAATCCCACTATGGCTACACCTTC
>TRBV2|TRBJ1-1|-|-
CASSDEVTEAFF
TGTGCCAGCAGTGATGAGGTCACTGAAGCTTTCTTT
>TRBV7-9|TRBJ1-1|-|-
CASSLSGGYTEAFF
TGTGCCAGCAGCTTATCGGGGGGGTACACTGAAGCTTTCTTT
>TRBV27|TRBJ2-3|-|-
CASMGTFGTDTQYF
TGTGCCAGCATGGGGACGTTCGGCACAGATACGCAGTATTTT
>TRBV4-1|TRBJ2-1|TRBD2|-
CASSQGGLAGGDEQFF
TGCGCCAGCAGCCAAGGCGGACTAGCGGGGGGCGATGAGCAGTTCTTC
>TRBV28|TRBJ2-7|-|-
CASSLSGVAFHEQYF
TGTGCCAGCAGTTTATCGGGGGTAGCATTCCACGAGCAGTACTTC
>TRBV4-1|TRBJ1-5|TRBD1|-
CASSHLIKTGSSDQPQHF
TGCGCCAGCAGCCATCTCATTAAGACAGGGTCGTCGGATCAGCCCCAGCATTTT
>TRBV29-1|TRBJ2-7|TRBD2|-
CSAAGGSGSPYEQYF
TGCAGCGCCGCAGGAGGTAGCGGGAGCCCCTACGAGCAGTACTTC
>TRBV7-2|TRBJ2-7|TRBD2|-
CASSLISGRVPYEQYF
TGTGCCAGCAGCTTAATTAGCGGGAGAGTCCCCTACGAGCAGTACTTC
>TRBV6-5|TRBJ2-7|-|-
CASSPGGFTYEQYF
TGTGCCAGCAGTCCGGGGGGCTTTACCTACGAGCAGTACTTC
>TRBV5-6|TRBJ2-7|-|-
CASSFLETYEQYF
TGTGCCAGCAGCTTCTTAGAAACCTACGAGCAGTACTTC
>TRBV7-9|TRBJ2-7|TRBD1|-
CASSSDREPYF
TGTGCCAGCAGCTCGGACAGGGAACCGTACTTC
>TRBV9|TRBJ1-1|TRBD1|once
CASSVARDPGGTEAFF
TGTGCCAGCAGCGTAGCGAGGGACCCAGGGGGCACTGAAGCTTTCTTT
>TRBV28|TRBJ2-5|-|-
CASSSGARETQYF
TGTGCCAGCAGTTCGGGGGCGAGAGAGACCCAGTACTTC
>TRBV29-1|TRBJ2-1|TRBD2|once
CSVERDKRESYNEQFF
TGCAGCGTTGAGCGGGACAAGCGGGAGTCCTACAATGAGCAGTTCTTC
>TRBV7-9|TRBJ2-3|-|-
CAPSVPNYVDTQYF
TGTGCCCCTTCGGTACCAAACTACGTAGATACGCAGTATTTT
>TRBV21-1|TRBJ2-4|-|-
CATGGLAKNIQYF
TGTGCTACAGGGGGCTTAGCCAAAAACATTCAGTACTTC
>TRBV7-9|TRBJ2-3|-|once
CASSLGVLAEYTDTQYF
TGTGCCAGCAGCTTGGGGGTCCTAGCAGAATACACAGATACGCAGTATTTT
>TRBV7-3|TRBJ2-1|-|-
CASSPDRAYNEQFF
TGTGCCAGCAGCCCGGACAGAGCCTACAATGAGCAGTTCTTC